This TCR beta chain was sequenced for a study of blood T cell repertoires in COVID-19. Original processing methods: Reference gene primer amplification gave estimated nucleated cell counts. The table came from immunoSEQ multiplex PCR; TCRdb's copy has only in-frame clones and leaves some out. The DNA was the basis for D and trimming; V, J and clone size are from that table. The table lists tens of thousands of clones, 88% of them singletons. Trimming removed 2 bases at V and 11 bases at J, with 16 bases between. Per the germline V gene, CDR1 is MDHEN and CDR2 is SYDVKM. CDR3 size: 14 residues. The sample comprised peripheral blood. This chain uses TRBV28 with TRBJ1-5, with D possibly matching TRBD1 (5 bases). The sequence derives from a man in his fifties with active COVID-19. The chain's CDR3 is CASSLVAGLRTQHF. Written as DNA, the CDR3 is TGTGCCAGCAGTTTAGTTGCAGGGTTGAGGACCCAGCATTTT.